One T cell receptor (beta chain) is described in this entry. Germline V gene sequence: CDR1 ENHRY, CDR2 SYGVKD. The CDR3 spans 14 residues. Trimming shortened V by 6 bases and J by 3 bases, and 14 bases separated the two germline ends. Sorted-subset replicate PCR reactions contained roughly 210 ng DNA, corresponding to about 30,000 T cell genomes. Original handling: ImmunoSEQ output lacked quality scores and full-length reads, limiting matched filtering. The table came from immunoSEQ multiplex PCR; TCRdb's copy has only in-frame clones and leaves some out. That table gives V, J and clone size, and the DNA gave D and trimming. Here the sample spans about 2.4 million clones, approximately 94% being singletons. This specimen belongs to a study of shared clonotypes between healthy human individuals. Overall study context: CD4 naive and CD4 memory each took three plates per donor, while CD8 naive took two and CD8 memory one.

The genes are TRBV10-3 and TRBJ2-5; perhaps TRBD2 as D (6 bases). The sample consisted of naive CD4+ T cells sorted from blood. The subset: CD45RA+ positively selected. The receptor was derived from a man aged 18 to 35 in good health. The CDR3 nucleotides read TGTGCCATCAGGCACCGGGACTCCGAAGAGACCCAGTACTTC. It codes for CAIRHRDSEETQYF.